This TCR beta chain was obtained from a study of vaccination effects on CD4 cells after COVID-19. Across the study: Participants were vaccinated with two doses of either the BNT162b2 or mRNA-1273 vaccine.

Study-wide results and limits: Newly vaccine-induced clones made up most of the convalescents' post-vaccine spike-reactive clones. The study had few convalescent patients and no early post-infection timepoints.

Viral peptide pool expansion of antigen-specific CD4+ T cells preceded sequencing in the ViraFEST assay. Researchers isolated CD4+ T cells once ten to eleven days of culture had elapsed. SARS-CoV-2 infection was confirmed by PCR in the person between March and December 2020. Assay used: immunoSEQ multiplex PCR; TCRdb lists only in-frame clones, some missing. Of 63,000 or so clones in the sample, roughly 73% were seen once. The CDR3 is 15 residues long. Regarding this clone: The antigen is unknown.

This chain joins TRBV21-1 and TRBJ2-7; TRBD2 is the table's D call and was not checked against the DNA. TRBV21-1 is a known pseudogene. The origin of this receptor is a human donor who had a prior SARS-CoV-2 infection. The source was CD4+ T cells from PBMCs cultured with HIV peptides, collected before COVID-19 vaccination. Subset denoted: HIV-1 Nef peptide pool negative control/reference culture. The CDR3 DNA is TGTGCCAGCAGCAAAGGGCTAGCGGGAGGAGGGGAGCAGTACTTC. This gives the protein CASSKGLAGGGEQYF.